This T cell receptor (beta chain) was identified in a study of blood T cell repertoires in COVID-19. Across the whole study: The United States, Italy and Spain provided the acute and convalescent COVID-19 samples. From T cells, B-cell-depleted T cells, or PBMCs came the material, which was cDNA or gDNA.

Original methodology: Estimation of nucleated cell counts was performed using reference gene primer amplification. Using immunoSEQ multiplex PCR, the repertoire was profiled, and TCRdb retains in-frame clones only, with some absent. The V and J calls and clone size are taken from that table; D and trimming were inferred from the DNA. The data show tens of thousands of clones, roughly 80% seen once. This TCR came from a man aged 55 to 70 with acute or convalescent COVID-19. The sequenced material came from peripheral blood.

CDR3 in amino acids: CASTLGRSSYNEQFF. DNA of the CDR3: TGTGCCAGTACTCTCGGGAGAAGCTCCTACAATGAGCAGTTCTTC. The chain links TRBV19 to TRBJ2-1; the D gene is possibly TRBD2 (6 bases). The CDR3 loop spans 15 amino acids. V was cut by 7 bases and J by 0 bases, with 13 bases left in between. Per the germline V gene, CDR1 is LNHDA and CDR2 is SQIVND (reference sequence).